One sample yielded the 21 T cell receptor beta chains listed below, sequenced in a study of blood T cells in healthy people across ages. Sample-barcoded 5' priming and a J-beta primer mix drove a second PCR of 7 to 11 cycles. In TCRdb, the 5' RACE reads were re-called with MiXCR into one record per CDR3 protein. The sample lists approximately 800,000 distinct CDR3 sequences, about half occurring once. What was sequenced was blood. These receptors all stem from a man older than 75 in good health.

The genes are TRBV3-1 and TRBJ2-5, with D perhaps matching TRBD2 (6 bases). Matching the DNA end better, TRBJ2-7 makes the J call doubtful. The CDR3 extends over 16 amino acids. Germline loops: CDR1 LGHDT, CDR2 YNNKEL (reference sequence). The CDR3 spells CASSQETRERGSEQYF. CDR3 sequence (DNA): TGTGCCAGCAGCCAAGAAACTCGGGAGAGAGGTAGCGAGCAGTACTTC.

The V call is TRBV29-1, the J call TRBJ2-3; 10 bases are a match to TRBD2. Germline CDR1 and CDR2: SQVTM and ANQGSEA. The CDR3 totals 15 residues. With V trimmed by 7 bases and J by 2 bases, 9 bases remained unmatched. This chain's CDR3 is CSGAGTSDYTDTQYF. DNA for the CDR3: TGCAGCGGGGCCGGGACTAGCGACTACACAGATACGCAGTATTTT.

In this sample, this clonotype turned up many times. For the CDR3, the DNA is TGTGCCAGCAACCAGGCGGGGGGCGATGAGCAGTTCTTC. Translation: CASNQAGGDEQFF. The chain employs TRBV28 and TRBJ2-1, with TRBD2 matching 8 bases. With 7 bases clipped from V and 8 bases from J, the junction kept 7 bases outside the gene matches. Germline V CDR1 and CDR2: MDHEN, SYDVKM. This CDR3 spans 13 amino acids.

The chain carries TRBV29-1 and TRBJ2-5; 8 bases map to TRBD2. Looked up from germline, CDR1 is SQVTM and CDR2 is ANQGSEA. V was pared by 6 bases and J by 1 base, with 10 bases of the junction left unmatched. This CDR3 is 15 amino acids long. CDR3 in DNA: TGCAGCGTGAGCGGGAGATTTGGCGGCCAAGAGACCCAGTACTTC. Its translation is CSVSGRFGGQETQYF.

Notes on this clonotype: Possible read error: a much larger clone is one base away. The CDR3 loop is CASRFARSYEQYF. In DNA form, the CDR3 reads TGCGCCAGCAGATTTGCAAGGTCCTACGAGCAGTACTTC. V is TRBV5-1 and J is TRBJ2-7; D unclear. Trimming removed 5 bases at V and 1 base at J, with 10 bases between. CDR3 size: 13 residues. Germline V CDR1 and CDR2: SGHRS, YFSETQ.

This rearrangement joins TRBV27 to TRBJ1-1; D not certain. V was shortened by 4 bases and J by 0 bases, with 9 bases between the two germline ends. Per the germline V gene, CDR1 is MNHEY and CDR2 is SMNVEV (reference sequence). CDR3 size: 14 residues. The CDR3 is CASSWEGMNTEAFF. CDR3 DNA sequence: TGTGCCAGCAGTTGGGAGGGCATGAACACTGAAGCTTTCTTT.

The chain has TRBV29-1 and TRBJ2-3, with D perhaps matching TRBD2 (5 bases). Trimming left V 7 bases short and J 7 bases short, with 18 bases between. This CDR3 has 13 residues. Germline V gene sequence: CDR1 SQVTM, CDR2 ANQGSEA. CDR3 loop: CSALGESAYTQYF. In DNA, the CDR3 is TGCAGCGCACTCGGGGAGTCGGCCTATACGCAGTATTTT.

V gene TRBV20-1 combines with J gene TRBJ2-1; 9 bases are a match to TRBD1. The CDR3 runs 15 residues. Unmatched junction bases numbered 18, after V lost 6 bases and J lost 12 bases. Looked up from germline, CDR1 is DFQATT and CDR2 is SNEGSKA (reference sequence). The CDR3 loop is CSAPLRDRADGVQFF. CDR3 in DNA: TGCAGTGCGCCACTTCGGGACAGGGCGGATGGTGTGCAGTTCTTC.

This clonotype was counted between two and nine times. This sequence joins TRBV29-1 and TRBJ2-4; possible D gene TRBD2, 6 bases. CDR3 length: 12 residues. Trimming took off 4 bases at V and 9 bases at J, with 13 bases between the two ends. The germline V gene encodes CDR1 SQVTM and CDR2 ANQGSEA. The CDR3 loop reads CSVGEGEAIQYF. The CDR3 region has the DNA TGCAGCGTTGGTGAAGGGGAGGCCATTCAGTACTTC.

The V and J genes are TRBV7-3 and TRBJ2-1, with 10 bases fitting TRBD2. CDR1 is SGHTA, CDR2 FQGTGA, per germline. The J segment lost 5 bases and the V segment lost 5 bases, leaving 6 bases of the junction unmatched. The CDR3 is 15 residues long. The CDR3 region is CASSPGTSENNEQFF. In DNA, the CDR3 is TGTGCCAGCAGCCCCGGGACTAGCGAGAACAATGAGCAGTTCTTC.

The gene calls are TRBV20-1 and TRBJ2-1; D gene uncertain. The CDR3 consists of 13 residues. V lost 3 bases and J 4 bases, leaving 10 bases between the germline ends. CDR1 DFQATT and CDR2 SNEGSKA come from the germline V gene (reference sequence). CDR3 sequence reads: CSASGLKYNEQFF. The CDR3 region has the DNA TGCAGTGCTAGTGGCCTTAAATACAATGAGCAGTTCTTC.

The V and J genes are TRBV6-2 or TRBV6-3 and TRBJ2-1; no firm D call. Germline CDR1 MNHEY, CDR2 SVGEGT. The V end was cut by 0 bases, the J end by 1 base, with 10 bases between. This CDR3 contains 16 residues. As DNA, the CDR3 is TGTGCCAGCAGTTACTCGACCCGGAGATCCTACAATGAGCAGTTCTTC. This codes for CASSYSTRRSYNEQFF.

The chain joins TRBV28 to TRBJ1-1; TRBD1 might be the D (5 bases). Germline V lookup: CDR1 MDHEN, CDR2 SYDVKM. CDR3 length equals 15 residues. V was clipped by 6 bases and J by 1 base, with 15 bases between them. The CDR3 DNA sequence: TGTGCCAGCAGCCCCGTGGGCAGGGCGAACACTGAAGCTTTCTTT. It translates to CASSPVGRANTEAFF.

The J gene is TRBJ2-5, the V gene TRBV6-5, with D maybe TRBD1 (5 bases). The V gene's germline CDR1 is MNHEY and CDR2 SVGAGI. This CDR3 is 13 amino acids long. The V gene lost 0 bases and the J gene lost 12 bases, with 14 bases spanning the gap. The CDR3 DNA reads TGTGCCAGCAGTTACTCTAGTAAGGGGATGGAGTACTTC. Translation gives CASSYSSKGMEYF.

J is TRBJ1-2 and V is TRBV6-5; TRBD1 matches at 8 bases. The CDR3 consists of 13 residues. Trimming cost V 5 bases and J 6 bases; bases outside gene matches: 5. Germline values: CDR1 MNHEY, CDR2 SVGAGI. The CDR3 here is CASSRTGMNGYTF. The CDR3 DNA reads as TGTGCCAGCAGTCGGACAGGGATGAATGGCTACACCTTC.

The genes are TRBV12-3 or TRBV12-4 and TRBJ2-1, with 7 bases identical to TRBD1. V gave up 4 bases and J gave up 7 bases; unmatched junction bases: 13. The CDR3 length is 16 residues. This CDR3 reads CASSYPDREPGNEQFF. DNA of the CDR3: TGTGCCAGCAGTTACCCTGACAGGGAGCCGGGTAATGAGCAGTTCTTC.

This clonotype came up a few times. This chain uses TRBV21-1 with TRBJ2-1; the table assigns TRBD1, which was not confirmed against the DNA. TRBV21-1 counts as a pseudogene. The CDR3 consists of 18 residues. The CDR3 coding sequence is TGTGCCAGCAGCAAATTTCGGGTCGGGGGTCTAACCTACAATGAGCAGTTCTTC. Protein sequence: CASSKFRVGGLTYNEQFF.

The rearrangement joins TRBV3-1 to TRBJ2-3, with 9 bases aligning to TRBD2. CDR3 size: 18 residues. Trimming cost V 6 bases and J 5 bases; bases outside gene matches: 18. Per the germline V gene, CDR1 is LGHDT and CDR2 is YNNKEL (reference sequence). The CDR3 DNA sequence: TGTGCCAGCAGTCAACCGGGCGGGAGGGCCGAAGAAATAGATACGCAGTATTTT. Its translation is CASSQPGGRAEEIDTQYF.

This clonotype was recorded at least ten times. V is TRBV12-3 or TRBV12-4 and J is TRBJ2-1, with 11 bases fitting TRBD2. The V segment lost 6 bases and the J segment 7 bases; nucleotides outside the gene matches: 11. CDR3 length equals 16 residues. CDR3 protein: CASRRTLAGGQNEQFF. The CDR3 region has the DNA TGTGCCAGCAGACGAACCCTAGCGGGAGGTCAAAATGAGCAGTTCTTC.

The table lists this clonotype with many counts. The chain carries TRBV4-2 and TRBJ2-1; the D is unclear. This CDR3 comprises 11 residues. Germline V CDR1 and CDR2: LGHNA, YNFKEQ. V gave up 3 bases and J gave up 4 bases, with 1 base separating them. The CDR3 DNA sequence: TGTGCCAGCAGCCAGTACAATGAGCAGTTCTTC. Translated: CASSQYNEQFF.

A single count supports this clonotype. The chain uses TRBV2 and TRBJ2-4, with 8 bases that match TRBD1. Matching the DNA end better, TRBJ2-7 makes the J call doubtful. The CDR3 has 14 residues. Germline loops: CDR1 SNHLY, CDR2 FYNNEI. CDR3 nucleotides: TGTGCCAGCAGCGACAGGGGTATCCCCTACGAGCAGTACTTC. Its translation: CASSDRGIPYEQYF.